Here is one TCR beta chain with its context. The clone's antigen remains unknown. Base qualities were left out, and no much larger clone turns up one base away. The donors were around 39 Caucasian individuals from Russia, aged 6 to 90 years, who were systemically healthy. Roughly 10 milliliters of peripheral blood were collected from each donor into EDTA-treated Vacutainer tubes. Ficoll-Paque density-gradient centrifugation was used to isolate PBMCs, with at least 6.5 million per sample. Total RNA, at least 6 micrograms per sample, was extracted from PBMCs with Trizol reagent. Naive CD45RAhigh/CD27high T cell percentages were measured by flow cytometry on a PBMC aliquot from every donor. The data were obtained in a study of blood T cells in healthy people across ages (dated by TCRdb to the mid-2010s). For context, the study as a whole: Template switching captured roughly one uniquely barcoded TCR beta cDNA molecule per two T cells in model experiments. Age-related changes in TCR beta repertoire diversity were measured in the study by deep sequencing normalized with unique cDNA molecular identifiers. Four age groups were formed from the donors: young (average approximately 15 years), middle-aged (more than 35), aged (under 70) and long-lived (82). To avoid experimental bias, donors of different ages were randomly spread across the sequencing lanes. Two additional independent replicas of 1 million unique cDNA reads from the same blood draw were analyzed for two donors (one aged 18 to 30 and one aged 80 or older). Broad study findings and their caveats: Compared with the aged group, the long-lived group had more naive CD4+ T cells, fewer expanded clones and increased TCR diversity, a pattern suggesting age selection. Because donor CMV infection status was unknown, age-related changes in expanded clonotypes were potentially confounded. Observed TCR beta diversity per million T cells fell roughly linearly with age, and a significant reduction was already apparent by age approximately 41. A strong correlation was found between observed TCR beta diversity and the percentage of naive T cells measured by flow cytometry. Estimates of total diversity based on one million sequenced T cells were considered lower bounds and underestimates. Conclusive comparison of naive and antigen-experienced compartments was prevented by the profiling of bulk unsorted PBMCs.

Library preparation used 5' RACE. Sequencing used an Illumina HiSeq 2500. A second PCR of roughly 7 to 11 cycles was performed with a sample-barcoded 5' primer and a J-beta primer mix. A unique molecular identifier was introduced onto each TCR beta cDNA molecule by a template-switch 5' adaptor carrying 12 random nucleotides. Each sample yielded at least 3 million CDR3-containing paired-end reads. The Mint cDNA synthesis kit, primed by a TRBC-specific oligonucleotide, was used to synthesize first-strand cDNA from all RNA. After uracil-DNA glycosylase treatment, a first 18-cycle PCR used universal primers M1SS and BC2_uni_R on all cDNA. Under the source paper's analysis protocol: For normalization, 1 million high-quality reads were randomly selected from each sample, with every read carrying a distinct molecular identifier. Reads sharing molecular identifiers were discarded rather than binned into consensus sequences. MiTCR, with a Q25 quality threshold and the strictest error-elimination algorithm, was used for CDR3 identification, clonotype clustering and error correction. Lower-bound total TCR beta diversity was estimated with a nonparametric unseen species model using Euler transformation. The public reads were reanalyzed by TCRdb: fastp trimming at Q25, MiXCR alignment, in-frame beta chains only. Identical CDR3 protein sequences are pooled into one entry, listed with their most common genes and DNA. TCRdb's processing, not the authors' own work, is the source of the V and J calls. This sample has 1.5 million to 2 million distinct CDR3 sequences in its table, and just under 50% of those were observed once. The ten biggest clones cover 2.1% of the sample.

This TCR derives from a middle-aged woman in good health. The source material was blood.

The CDR3 reads CASSLYPGGGATDTQYF. At the DNA level, the sequence is TGTGCCAGCAGCTTATATCCGGGCGGGGGGGCCACAGATACGCAGTATTTT. The sequence links TRBV7-2 to TRBJ2-3, with 9 middle bases fitting TRBD2. CDR1 and CDR2 are read off the germline V gene as SGHTA and FQGNSA. Spanning cysteine to phenylalanine, the CDR3 consists of 17 amino acids. The CDR3 DNA has 51 bases and is translated from base 1. V ends up 2 bases short and J 2 bases short, with an unmatched junction base count of 8.